This entry concerns a single T cell receptor (beta chain). Its antigen is currently not known. Base quality data are lacking; no much larger clone is found one base away. Compared with germline, V lacks 4 bases and J lacks 1 base; bases without a gene match: 5. Via the germline V gene, CDR1 is MNHEY and CDR2 SVGAGI. The CDR3 runs 15 amino acids, cysteine and phenylalanine included. Just CDR3 DNA is preserved here, 45 bases in frame from base 1. The goal of deep resolution MiSeq sequencing was a depth between 1 in 1 million and 1 in 200,000 T cells, and coverage averaged 10x per clonotype. TCR beta libraries were generated with the immunoSEQ hsTCRB Kit. Concerning the study's data processing: Data were analyzed with ImmunoSEQ Data Assistant and ImmunoSEQ Analyzer, with V, D and J genes assigned per IMGT definitions. Clonality, which ranges from 0 to 1, was calculated as one minus the normalized Shannon entropy of productive rearrangement frequencies. Only overrepresented clonotypes making up at least 0.05% of each patient's repertoire were included in the public clonotype analysis. Approximately 13 age-matched healthy donor repertoires from immuneACCESS served as clonality controls. TCRdb provides this immuneACCESS table in a form limited to in-frame rearrangements. Some clones are lacking; in checked studies, under half of them reflect an unresolved V gene, and why the rest are absent is not known. That table furnishes V, J and clone size, whereas the DNA furnished D and trimming. The table for this sample lists about 50,000 clones; roughly 57% of them were counted only once. The top ten constitute roughly a quarter of the sample.

The data were obtained in a study of cytotoxic CD8 clonotypes in ibrutinib-treated CLL (dated by TCRdb to 2020 to 2022). Turning to the overall study: In this cohort, approximately 15 patients were treatment-naive and about a dozen were relapsed/refractory, while 17 to 18 had unmutated IGHV. Cryopreserved peripheral blood mononuclear cells were obtained before treatment, at response, and at either sustained remission or disease progression. Of the 85 to 90 participants in the trial, about two dozen had longitudinal samples available. Response samples were taken after a median of approximately 13 months on treatment, ranging from about 6 to 36 months. Every remission and progressive disease sample was obtained while ibrutinib was still being received by the patients. Responses were partial in 24 patients and complete in 2; after median about 68 months follow-up, about 14 stayed in remission and approximately 12 progressed. On average, each sample yielded 250,000 to 300,000 productive templates and tens of thousands of productive rearrangements.

The investigation overall reported the following: Clonality increased at ibrutinib response, stayed stable in sustained remission, and fell back toward baseline at progression. Public clonotypes were rare and either contracted or stayed stable during treatment, and the rise in clonality at ibrutinib response reflected the expansion of private clonotypes. Baseline clonality was found to be higher than that of age-matched healthy donors and was strongly correlated with circulating CD8+ T-cell counts. Sampling times were not matched between patients in sustained remission and patients whose disease was progressing, and lymph node repertoires were not examined.

The time point tag for this specimen amounts to: roughly 23 months on ibrutinib. Roughly 1.9 micrograms of genomic DNA were extracted from cryopreserved PBMCs for TCR beta library preparation. Longitudinal blood samples from CLL patients on ibrutinib monotherapy were analyzed using high-throughput TCR beta sequencing. The patients took part in an open-label, single-center phase 2 trial of ibrutinib monotherapy. The clonotype originates from a human donor with chronic lymphocytic leukemia. The sample in question was PBMCs, obtained after 24 months of ibrutinib treatment. The receptor chain draws on TRBV6-5 and TRBJ2-3, and 7 junction bases match TRBD2. The CDR3 has the sequence CASSSGLGRTDTQYF. The nucleotide sequence reads as follows: TGTGCCAGCAGTTCCGGACTAGGTCGCACAGATACGCAGTATTTT.